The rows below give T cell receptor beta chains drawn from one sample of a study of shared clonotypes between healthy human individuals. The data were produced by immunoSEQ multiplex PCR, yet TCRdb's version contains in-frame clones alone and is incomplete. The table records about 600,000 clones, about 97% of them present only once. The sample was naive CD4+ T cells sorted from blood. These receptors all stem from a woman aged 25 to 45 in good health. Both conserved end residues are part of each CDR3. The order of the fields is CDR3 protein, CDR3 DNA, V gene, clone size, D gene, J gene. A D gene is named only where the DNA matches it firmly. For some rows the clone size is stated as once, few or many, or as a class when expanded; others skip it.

CASSSTNSYEQYF	TGCGCCAGCAGCTCCACTAACTCCTACGAGCAGTACTTC	TRBV5-1	once	-	TRBJ2-7
CASGTTSGLPREQYF	TGTGCCAGCGGGACAACTAGCGGGTTGCCTCGTGAGCAGTACTTC	TRBV6-5	once	TRBD2	TRBJ2-7
CASSDNNYGYTF	TGCGCCAGCAGTGACAACAACTATGGCTACACCTTC	TRBV10-1	-	-	TRBJ1-2
CASSSDRYTEAFF	TGTGCCAGCAGTTCTGACAGATACACTGAAGCTTTCTTT	TRBV6-1	-	-	TRBJ1-1
CSVGGTGDQPQHF	TGCAGCGTTGGCGGGACAGGGGATCAGCCCCAGCATTTT	TRBV29-1	once	TRBD1	TRBJ1-5
CASSLTSGKEQFF	TGTGCCAGCAGCTTGACGTCAGGCAAGGAGCAGTTCTTC	TRBV11-1	-	-	TRBJ2-1
CASSFTGYSYEQYF	TGTGCCAGCAGTTTCACAGGATACTCCTACGAGCAGTACTTC	TRBV28	once	-	TRBJ2-7
CASSRGTSSSEQYF	TGTGCCAGCAGCCGAGGGACTAGTTCGAGCGAGCAGTACTTC	TRBV7-2	once	TRBD2	TRBJ2-7
CASSLGRPSTDTQYF	TGTGCCAGCAGCCTCGGACGGCCTAGCACAGATACGCAGTATTTT	TRBV9	-	-	TRBJ2-3
CASSLLIAGEETQYF	TGCGCCAGCAGCTTGCTAATAGCGGGAGAAGAGACCCAGTACTTC	TRBV5-1	-	TRBD2	TRBJ2-5
CASSSGLAGDYEQYF	TGTGCCAGCAGCTCAGGACTAGCGGGAGACTACGAGCAGTACTTC	TRBV9	-	TRBD2	TRBJ2-7
CASSLQGPGNTIYF	TGTGCCAGCTCACTACAGGGACCTGGAAACACCATATATTTT	TRBV18	-	-	TRBJ1-3
CASSSTPVSYNEQFF	TGCGCCAGCAGCTCCACGCCAGTCTCCTACAATGAGCAGTTCTTC	TRBV5-1	-	-	TRBJ2-1
CASSLGRDSGANVLTF	TGTGCCAGCAGCTTAGGCAGGGACTCTGGGGCCAACGTCCTGACTTTC	TRBV7-9	-	-	TRBJ2-6
CASSLGLAGRSETQYF	TGTGCCAGCAGCCTGGGACTAGCGGGAAGGTCAGAGACCCAGTACTTC	TRBV7-2	-	TRBD2	TRBJ2-5
CSVCRVGETQYF	TGCAGCGTGTGTAGGGTAGGGGAGACCCAGTACTTC	TRBV29-1	few	-	TRBJ2-5
CASSPQGENTIYF	TGTGCCAGCAGTCCCCAGGGGGAAAACACCATATATTTT	TRBV27	-	TRBD1	TRBJ1-3
CASSQEGLANEQFF	TGCGCCAGCAGCCAAGAAGGACTAGCCAATGAGCAGTTCTTC	TRBV4-1	-	TRBD2	TRBJ2-1
CASSMGTFGVVSYNEQFF	TGTGCCAGTAGTATGGGAACCTTTGGGGTTGTCTCCTACAATGAGCAGTTCTTC	TRBV19	-	-	TRBJ2-1
CASSFRRQETQYF	TGTGCCAGCAGCTTTCGGAGACAAGAGACCCAGTACTTC	TRBV11-2	-	-	TRBJ2-5
CASSRTSGSVIDTQYF	TGTGCCAGCAGCAGGACTAGCGGGAGTGTGATAGATACGCAGTATTTT	TRBV5-6	-	TRBD2	TRBJ2-3
CASSPVTTGTGNTIYF	TGTGCCAGCTCACCGGTAACGACAGGTACAGGAAACACCATATATTTT	TRBV18	-	-	TRBJ1-3
CACPPAGLAGAADTQYF	TGTGCCTGCCCCCCGGCTGGCCTAGCGGGAGCGGCAGATACGCAGTATTTT	TRBV7-9	-	TRBD2	TRBJ2-3
CASSERTGGTEAFF	TGTGCCAGCAGCGAGAGGACAGGGGGCACTGAAGCTTTCTTT	TRBV11-2	-	TRBD1	TRBJ1-1
CASSAEGQGFYEQYF	TGTGCCAGCAGCGCAGAAGGACAGGGATTCTACGAGCAGTACTTC	TRBV9	-	TRBD1	TRBJ2-7
CASSQGLAARYTDTQYF	TGTGCCAGCAGCCAGGGACTAGCGGCACGCTACACAGATACGCAGTATTTT	TRBV28	-	TRBD2	TRBJ2-3
CASSVGGLAYNEQFF	TGTGCCAGCAGCGTAGGGGGACTAGCCTACAATGAGCAGTTCTTC	TRBV11-2	-	TRBD2	TRBJ2-1
CATRSPSTDTQYF	TGTGCCACCAGGTCTCCTAGCACAGATACGCAGTATTTT	TRBV7-6	-	-	TRBJ2-3
CASSVGGVVATHNEQFF	TGTGCCAGCAGCGTAGGGGGGGTGGTAGCGACCCACAATGAGCAGTTCTTC	TRBV9	-	-	TRBJ2-1
CASSGRVDTGELFF	TGCGCCAGCAGTGGCAGGGTGGACACCGGGGAGCTGTTTTTT	TRBV10-1	-	-	TRBJ2-2
CASSAFVGLGDTDTQYF	TGTGCCAGCAGTGCCTTCGTGGGCCTTGGCGACACAGATACGCAGTATTTT	TRBV6-4	-	-	TRBJ2-3
CAISEDRGSNQPQHF	TGTGCCATCAGTGAGGACAGGGGAAGCAATCAGCCCCAGCATTTT	TRBV10-3	-	TRBD1	TRBJ1-5
CASSSIRRDDYGYTF	TGTGCCAGCAGCTCGATCCGCCGGGACGACTATGGCTACACCTTC	TRBV11-2	-	-	TRBJ1-2
CASSADRAYGYTF	TGTGCCAGCAGTGCAGACAGGGCCTATGGCTACACCTTC	TRBV2	-	TRBD1	TRBJ1-2
CASSFRGQAYEQYF	TGTGCCAGCAGTTTTCGCGGACAGGCCTACGAGCAGTACTTC	TRBV27	once	TRBD1	TRBJ2-7
CASSLAGPLEGNNEQFF	TGTGCCAGCAGCTTAGCGGGACCCCTTGAGGGAAACAATGAGCAGTTCTTC	TRBV7-2	-	-	TRBJ2-1
CASSLLQGTQYF	TGCGCCAGCAGCTTGTTACAGGGGACGCAGTATTTT	TRBV5-1	-	TRBD1	TRBJ2-3
CASSQVMAAKNIQYF	TGCGCCAGCAGCCAAGTAATGGCAGCCAAAAACATTCAGTACTTC	TRBV4-1	once	-	TRBJ2-4
CASSEYEPGANYGYTF	TGTGCCAGCAGTGAATACGAGCCAGGAGCTAACTATGGCTACACCTTC	TRBV6-1	-	-	TRBJ1-2
CASSSQGNTEAFF	TGTGCCAGCAGCTCACAGGGAAACACTGAAGCTTTCTTT	TRBV11-3	-	-	TRBJ1-1
CASSLNGLAGTSTDTQYF	TGTGCCAGCAGCCTAAACGGACTAGCGGGCACTAGCACAGATACGCAGTATTTT	TRBV9	once	TRBD2	TRBJ2-3
CASSLVTWETQYF	TGTGCCAGCAGCTTGGTTACGTGGGAGACCCAGTACTTC	TRBV7-9	-	-	TRBJ2-5
CASSLDRSEKLFF	TGTGCCAGCAGCTTAGATCGCAGTGAAAAACTGTTTTTT	TRBV11-2	-	-	TRBJ1-4
CATQRGPGGEQYF	TGTGCCACCCAACGGGGCCCAGGGGGGGAGCAGTACTTC	TRBV10-3	-	-	TRBJ2-7
CASSLVVAGPQETQYF	TGCGCCAGCAGCTTGGTGGTCGCGGGGCCCCAAGAGACCCAGTACTTC	TRBV5-1	-	-	TRBJ2-5
CASTLTGKGETQYF	TGTGCCAGCACTCTGACAGGGAAAGGCGAGACCCAGTACTTC	TRBV6-1	-	TRBD1	TRBJ2-5
CASLDRGSYTDTQYF	TGCGCCAGCTTAGACAGGGGGTCTTACACAGATACGCAGTATTTT	TRBV10-2	-	TRBD1	TRBJ2-3
CASSRVRSYEQYF	TGTGCCAGCAGCAGGGTTCGCTCCTACGAGCAGTACTTC	TRBV6-5	-	-	TRBJ2-7
CASSRGALGEQYF	TGTGCCAGCAGTCGGGGGGCGCTGGGCGAGCAGTACTTC	TRBV2	-	-	TRBJ2-7
CASSEGRRFLRGSYGYTF	TGTGCCAGCAGTGAGGGGAGGCGGTTTCTCCGGGGGAGCTATGGCTACACCTTC	TRBV2	-	-	TRBJ1-2
CASSATGGTFYGYTF	TGTGCCAGTAGTGCGACAGGAGGAACCTTCTATGGCTACACCTTC	TRBV19	-	-	TRBJ1-2
CASSLNLQGYGYTF	TGTGCCAGCAGCTTGAACCTACAGGGCTATGGCTACACCTTC	TRBV5-6	-	-	TRBJ1-2